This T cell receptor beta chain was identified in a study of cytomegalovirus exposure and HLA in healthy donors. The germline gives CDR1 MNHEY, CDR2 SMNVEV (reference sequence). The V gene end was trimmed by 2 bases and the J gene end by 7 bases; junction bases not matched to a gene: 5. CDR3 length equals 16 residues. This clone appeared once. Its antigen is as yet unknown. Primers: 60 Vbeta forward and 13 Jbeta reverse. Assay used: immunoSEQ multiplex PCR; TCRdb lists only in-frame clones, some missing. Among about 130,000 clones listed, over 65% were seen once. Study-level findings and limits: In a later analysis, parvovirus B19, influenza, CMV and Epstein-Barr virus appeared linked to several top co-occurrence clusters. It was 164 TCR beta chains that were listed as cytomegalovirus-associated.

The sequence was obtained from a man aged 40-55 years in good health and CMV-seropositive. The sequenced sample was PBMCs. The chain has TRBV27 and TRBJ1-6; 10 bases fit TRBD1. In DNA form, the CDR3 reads TGTGCCAGCAGTTTAGAGACAGGGGGCTTGAATTCACCCCTCCACTTT. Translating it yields CASSLETGGLNSPLHF.